A selection of T cell receptor beta chains follows, all from one sample in a study of blood T cell repertoires in COVID-19. Profiling relied on immunoSEQ multiplex PCR, and the TCRdb table lists in-frame clones only, not all of them. Among around 150,000 clones listed, approximately 84% were seen once. Sequencing input: peripheral blood. The receptors originated from a woman aged 55-70 years with COVID-19, enrolled during active disease. Each CDR3 is given with its conserved first and last residue. D genes are given only for firm matches. A row's size may be missing; if present it is once, few, many or a size class.

D gene	clone size	J gene	V gene	CDR3 DNA	CDR3 protein
.	.	TRBJ2-7	TRBV12-3/TRBV12-4	TGTGCCAGCAGTCGCCCGTTCGCGGAGCAGTACTTC	CASSRPFAEQYF
TRBD1	.	TRBJ2-3	TRBV10-3	TGTGCCATCAGTGAGACCGGGACAGGGACTACAGATACGCAGTATTTT	CAISETGTGTTDTQYF
TRBD2	once	TRBJ2-1	TRBV3-1/TRBV3-2	TGTGCCAGCAGCCAACCCCTGACTAGCGGATCTCGGGCAAATGAGCAGTTCTTC	CASSQPLTSGSRANEQFF
.	.	TRBJ1-1	TRBV14	TGTGCCAGCAGCCCGACGACACGGATGGAAGCTTTCTTT	CASSPTTRMEAFF
TRBD1	.	TRBJ1-1	TRBV3-1/TRBV3-2	TGTGCCAGCAGCCAATCCCAGGGGGCGGGGGTGAGGGCTTTCTTT	CASSQSQGAGVRAFF
TRBD1	.	TRBJ1-1	TRBV7-9	TGTGCCAGCAACCTCAGGGGGACAGGGGATTTTACTGAAGCTTTCTTT	CASNLRGTGDFTEAFF
TRBD1	.	TRBJ2-1	TRBV3-1/TRBV3-2	TGTGCCAGCAGCCGACGCGGACAGGGTTTGAATGAGCAGTTCTTC	CASSRRGQGLNEQFF
TRBD2	.	TRBJ2-3	TRBV9	TGTGCCAGCAGCGTAGGGACTAGCGGGGGGTTAGATACGCAGTATTTT	CASSVGTSGGLDTQYF
TRBD1	few	TRBJ1-5	TRBV6-5	TGTGCCAGCTCCGGGACAGCTCACGATCAGCCCCAGCATTTT	CASSGTAHDQPQHF
.	.	TRBJ2-7	TRBV5-6	TGTGCCAGCAGCTTAATAGATGCCTACGAGCAGTACTTC	CASSLIDAYEQYF
.	.	TRBJ2-2	TRBV5-5	TGTGCCAGCAGCTTGGTTGGCAGGAGGACCGGGGAGCTGTTTTTT	CASSLVGRRTGELFF
.	.	TRBJ1-5	TRBV18	TGTGCCAGCTCACCGACTGCGGGGAGCGATCAGCCCCAGCATTTT	CASSPTAGSDQPQHF
.	.	TRBJ1-1	TRBV4-1	TGCGCCAGCAGCCAAGGGGGGAGGGCTTTCTTT	CASSQGGRAFF
.	.	TRBJ2-2	TRBV11-2	TGTGCCAGCAGCTTGACTAGGGCGAACACCGGGGAGCTGTTTTTT	CASSLTRANTGELFF
.	.	TRBJ1-5	TRBV27	TGTGCCAGCAGTTTACGGGGGATCGGACAGCCCCAGCATTTT	CASSLRGIGQPQHF
.	.	TRBJ2-7	TRBV4-2	TGTGCCAGCAGCCAAGATCTCTACGAGCAGTACTTC	CASSQDLYEQYF
.	once	TRBJ1-1	TRBV5-1	TGCGCCAGCAGCCCACTCACCGGAGAGAACACTGAAGCTTTCTTT	CASSPLTGENTEAFF
TRBD1	.	TRBJ1-1	TRBV5-4	TGTGCCAGCAGCTCATCGGACAGGGGCCATTCGAACACTGAAGCTTTCTTT	CASSSSDRGHSNTEAFF
.	once	TRBJ1-2	TRBV18	TGTGCCAGCTCACCAGGGCAGGACTATGGCTACACCTTC	CASSPGQDYGYTF
.	few	TRBJ1-4	TRBV21-1	TGTGCCAGCAGCAAAGAAGGGACAGCCCCTAATGAAAAACTGTTTTTT	CASSKEGTAPNEKLFF
.	.	TRBJ2-3	TRBV7-2	TGTGCCAGCAGCCTAACTAGCCCCACGGTACGGAATACGCAGTATTTT	CASSLTSPTVRNTQYF
TRBD1	.	TRBJ1-1	TRBV24-1	TGTGCCACCAGTGATCGGACAGGCCGGAACACTGAAGCTTTCTTT	CATSDRTGRNTEAFF
.	.	TRBJ2-1	TRBV5-1	TGCGCCAGCAGCTTGGCCCAGTCATACAATGAGCAGTTCTTC	CASSLAQSYNEQFF
TRBD1	.	TRBJ2-7	TRBV18	TGTGCCAGCTCAGCCGCCGCGTGGGGGACAGCGACCTACGAGCAGTACTTC	CASSAAAWGTATYEQYF
TRBD1	.	TRBJ2-7	TRBV19	TGTGCCAGTGGGACAGCGGCGAACGAGCAGTACTTC	CASGTAANEQYF
.	.	TRBJ2-5	TRBV6-2/TRBV6-3	TGTGCCAGCAGTTCCGACGGGGTCAAGGAGACCCAGTACTTC	CASSSDGVKETQYF
.	few	TRBJ1-2	TRBV6-4	TGTGCCAGCAGTGACGTGCCAGGGTATGGCTACACCTTC	CASSDVPGYGYTF
TRBD1	.	TRBJ2-1	TRBV10-3	TGTGCCATCAGTGTAACAGGGGGACCCTACAATGAGCAGTTCTTC	CAISVTGGPYNEQFF
.	once	TRBJ2-2	TRBV5-8	TGTGCCAGCAGCCCGCGGACAATCTTCAGCGGGGAGCTGTTTTTT	CASSPRTIFSGELFF
TRBD1	few	TRBJ1-1	TRBV14	TGTGCCAGCAGCCGTCAGGGGGGCTGGAACACTGAAGCTTTCTTT	CASSRQGGWNTEAFF
TRBD2	.	TRBJ2-4	TRBV6-1	TGTGCCAGCAGTGAGGGGGGGTTTAGAAACATTCAGTACTTC	CASSEGGFRNIQYF
.	.	TRBJ1-5	TRBV4-1	TGCGCCAGCAGCCAAGGGGCAGGATCCGCCAATCAGCCCCAGCATTTT	CASSQGAGSANQPQHF
.	.	TRBJ1-6	TRBV7-9	TGTGCCAGCAGCTACTGGGAGGGTTCCTATAATTCACCCCTCCACTTT	CASSYWEGSYNSPLHF
TRBD1	.	TRBJ2-2	TRBV6-5	TGTGCCAGCAGTTATGAGACAGGGGGTCGGTCCGGGGAGCTGTTTTTT	CASSYETGGRSGELFF
TRBD1	once	TRBJ1-2	TRBV18	TGTGCCAGCTCACTAGGACAGGGCTCTAACTATGGCTACACCTTC	CASSLGQGSNYGYTF